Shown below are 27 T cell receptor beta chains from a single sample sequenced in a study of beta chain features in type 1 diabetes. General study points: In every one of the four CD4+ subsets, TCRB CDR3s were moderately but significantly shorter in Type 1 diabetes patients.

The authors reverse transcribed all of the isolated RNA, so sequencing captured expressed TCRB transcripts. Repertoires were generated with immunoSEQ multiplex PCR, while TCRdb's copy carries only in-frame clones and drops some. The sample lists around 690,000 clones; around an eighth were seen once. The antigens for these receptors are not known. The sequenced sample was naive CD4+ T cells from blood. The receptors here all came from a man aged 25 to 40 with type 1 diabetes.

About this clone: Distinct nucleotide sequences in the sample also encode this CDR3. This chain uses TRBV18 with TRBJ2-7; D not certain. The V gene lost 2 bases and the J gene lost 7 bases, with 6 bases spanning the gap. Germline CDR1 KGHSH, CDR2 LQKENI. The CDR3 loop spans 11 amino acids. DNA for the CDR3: TGTGCCAGCTCACCAGGGGAAGAGCAGTACTTC. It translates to CASSPGEEQYF.

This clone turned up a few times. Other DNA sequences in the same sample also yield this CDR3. Here the CDR3 DNA reads TGCGCCAGCAGCTTGGGACAGGGGTACAATGAGCAGTTCTTC. This codes for CASSLGQGYNEQFF. The V and J genes are TRBV5-1 and TRBJ2-1; TRBD1 matches at 8 bases. This CDR3 region has 14 residues. Losses at the gene ends were 0 bases for V and 4 bases for J; bases not matched to a gene: 0. The germline V gene encodes CDR1 SGHRS and CDR2 YFSETQ.

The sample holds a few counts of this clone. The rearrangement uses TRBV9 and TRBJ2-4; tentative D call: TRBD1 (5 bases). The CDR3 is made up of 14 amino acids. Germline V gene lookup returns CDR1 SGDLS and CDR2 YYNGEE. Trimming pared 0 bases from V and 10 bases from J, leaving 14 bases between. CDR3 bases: TGTGCCAGCAGCGTAGTCGGCAGGGCGACTATTCAGTACTTC. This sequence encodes CASSVVGRATIQYF.

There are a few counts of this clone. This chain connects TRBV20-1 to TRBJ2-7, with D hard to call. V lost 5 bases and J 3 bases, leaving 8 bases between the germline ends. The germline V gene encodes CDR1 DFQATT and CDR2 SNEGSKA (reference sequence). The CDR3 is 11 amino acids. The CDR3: CSAVILYEQYF. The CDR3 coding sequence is TGCAGTGCTGTCATCCTCTACGAGCAGTACTTC.

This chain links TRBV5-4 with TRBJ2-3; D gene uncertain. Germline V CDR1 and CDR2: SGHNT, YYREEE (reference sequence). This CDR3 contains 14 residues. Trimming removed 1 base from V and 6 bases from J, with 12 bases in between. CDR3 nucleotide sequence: TGTGCCAGCAGCTTGAACGAAGGATTTGATACGCAGTATTTT. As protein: CASSLNEGFDTQYF.

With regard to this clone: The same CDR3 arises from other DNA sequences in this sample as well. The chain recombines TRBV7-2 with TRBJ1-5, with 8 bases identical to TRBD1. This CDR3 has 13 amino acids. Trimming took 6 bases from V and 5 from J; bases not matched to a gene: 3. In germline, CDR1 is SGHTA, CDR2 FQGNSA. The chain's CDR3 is CASSSDRDQPQHF. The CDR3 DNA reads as TGTGCCAGCAGTTCGGACAGGGATCAGCCCCAGCATTTT.

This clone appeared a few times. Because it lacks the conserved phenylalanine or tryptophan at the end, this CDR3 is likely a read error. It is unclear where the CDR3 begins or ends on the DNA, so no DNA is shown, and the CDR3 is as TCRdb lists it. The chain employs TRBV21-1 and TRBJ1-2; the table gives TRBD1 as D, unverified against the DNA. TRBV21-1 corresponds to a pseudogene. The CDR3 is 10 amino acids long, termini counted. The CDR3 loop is CASSKESDRD.

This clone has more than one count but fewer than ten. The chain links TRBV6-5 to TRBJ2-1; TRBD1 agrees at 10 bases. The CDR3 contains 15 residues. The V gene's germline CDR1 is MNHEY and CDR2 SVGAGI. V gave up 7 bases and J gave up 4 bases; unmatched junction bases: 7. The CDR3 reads CASNTRDRGYNEQFF. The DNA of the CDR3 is TGTGCCAGCAATACCCGGGACAGGGGATACAATGAGCAGTTCTTC.

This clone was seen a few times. CDR3 region: CASSGAEPFTGYTF. In DNA form, the CDR3 reads TGTGCCAGCAGCGGTGCTGAGCCCTTCACTGGCTACACCTTC. V usage is TRBV9 and J usage is TRBJ1-2; D gene uncertain. CDR3 length: 14 residues. Germline V lookup: CDR1 SGDLS, CDR2 YYNGEE. Trimming stripped 3 bases from V and 7 bases from J, with 16 bases between.

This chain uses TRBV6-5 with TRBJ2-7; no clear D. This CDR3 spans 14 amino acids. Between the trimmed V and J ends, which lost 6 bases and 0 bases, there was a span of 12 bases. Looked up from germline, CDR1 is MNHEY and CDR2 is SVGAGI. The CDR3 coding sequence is TGTGCCAGCAGCCCTGGGCCCCGCTCCTACGAGCAGTACTTC. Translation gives CASSPGPRSYEQYF.

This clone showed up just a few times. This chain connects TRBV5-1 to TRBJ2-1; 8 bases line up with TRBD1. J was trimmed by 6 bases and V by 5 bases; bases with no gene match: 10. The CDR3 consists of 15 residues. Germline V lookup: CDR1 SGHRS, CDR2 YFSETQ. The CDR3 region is CASSWTGISGNEQFF. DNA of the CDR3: TGCGCCAGCAGTTGGACAGGGATTTCGGGCAATGAGCAGTTCTTC.

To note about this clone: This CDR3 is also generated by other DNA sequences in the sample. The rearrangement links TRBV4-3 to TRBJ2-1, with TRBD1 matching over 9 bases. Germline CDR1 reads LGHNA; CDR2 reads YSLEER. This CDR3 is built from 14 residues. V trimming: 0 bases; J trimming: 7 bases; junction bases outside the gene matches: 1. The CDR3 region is CASSQEGQGNEQFF. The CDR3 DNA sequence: TGCGCCAGCAGCCAAGAGGGACAGGGAAATGAGCAGTTCTTC.

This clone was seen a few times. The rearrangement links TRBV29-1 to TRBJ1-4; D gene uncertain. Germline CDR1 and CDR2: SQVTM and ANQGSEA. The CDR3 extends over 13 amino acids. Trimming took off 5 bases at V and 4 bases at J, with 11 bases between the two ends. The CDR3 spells CSVSQTLNEKLFF. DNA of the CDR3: TGCAGCGTTAGCCAGACCCTTAATGAAAAACTGTTTTTT.

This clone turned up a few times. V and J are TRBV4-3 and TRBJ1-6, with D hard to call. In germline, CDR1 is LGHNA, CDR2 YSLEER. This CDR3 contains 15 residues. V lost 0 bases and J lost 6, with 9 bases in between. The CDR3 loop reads CASSQESARNSPLHF. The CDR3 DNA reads TGCGCCAGCAGCCAAGAATCAGCTCGTAATTCACCCCTCCACTTT.

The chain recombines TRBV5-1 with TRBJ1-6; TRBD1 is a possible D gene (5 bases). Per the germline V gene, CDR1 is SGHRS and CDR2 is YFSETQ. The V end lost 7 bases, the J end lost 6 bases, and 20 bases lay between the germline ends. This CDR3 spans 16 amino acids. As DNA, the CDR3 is TGCGCCAGCGGACTCGGGGCTGGGGAAAGTAATTCACCCCTCCACTTT. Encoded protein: CASGLGAGESNSPLHF.

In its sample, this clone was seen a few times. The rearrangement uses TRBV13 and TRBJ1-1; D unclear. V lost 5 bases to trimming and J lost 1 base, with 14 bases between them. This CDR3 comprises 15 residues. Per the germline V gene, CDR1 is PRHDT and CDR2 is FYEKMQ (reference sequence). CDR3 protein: CASSPVTRKNTEAFF. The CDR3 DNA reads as TGTGCCAGCAGCCCCGTGACAAGGAAGAACACTGAAGCTTTCTTT.

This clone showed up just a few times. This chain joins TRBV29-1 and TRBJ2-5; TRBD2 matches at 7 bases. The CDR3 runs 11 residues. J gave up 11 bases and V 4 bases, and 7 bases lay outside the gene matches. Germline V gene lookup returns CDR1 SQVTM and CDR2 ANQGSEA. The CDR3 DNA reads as TGCAGCGTTGCACTAGCGAGAGAGCAGTACTTC. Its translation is CSVALAREQYF. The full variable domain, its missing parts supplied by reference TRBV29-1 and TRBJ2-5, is SAVISQKPSRDICQRGTSLTIQCQVDSQVTMMFWYRQQPGQSLTLIATANQGSEATYESGFVIDKFPISRPNLTFSTLTVSNMSPEDSSIYLCSVALAREQYFGPGTRLLVL.

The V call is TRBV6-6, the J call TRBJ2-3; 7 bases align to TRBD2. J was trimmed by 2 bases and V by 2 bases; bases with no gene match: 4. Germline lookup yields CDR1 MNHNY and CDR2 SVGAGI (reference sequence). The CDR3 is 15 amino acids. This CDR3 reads CASSYPLATTDTQYF. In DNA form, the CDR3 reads TGTGCCAGCAGTTACCCACTAGCGACCACAGATACGCAGTATTTT.

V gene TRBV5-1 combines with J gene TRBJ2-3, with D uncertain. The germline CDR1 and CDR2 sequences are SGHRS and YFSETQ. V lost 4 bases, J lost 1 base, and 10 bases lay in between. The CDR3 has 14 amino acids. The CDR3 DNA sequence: TGCGCCAGCAGCCGCGGAGTGGGCACAGATACGCAGTATTTT. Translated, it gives CASSRGVGTDTQYF.

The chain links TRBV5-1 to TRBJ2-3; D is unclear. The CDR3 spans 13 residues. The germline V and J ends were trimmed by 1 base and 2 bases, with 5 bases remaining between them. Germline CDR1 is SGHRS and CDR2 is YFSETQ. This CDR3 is CASSLRDTDTQYF. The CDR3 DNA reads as TGCGCCAGCAGCTTGCGTGACACAGATACGCAGTATTTT.

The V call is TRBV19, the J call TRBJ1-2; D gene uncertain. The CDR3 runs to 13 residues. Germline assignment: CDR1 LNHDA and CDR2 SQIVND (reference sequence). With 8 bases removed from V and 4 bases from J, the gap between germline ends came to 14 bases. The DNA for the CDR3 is TGTGCCAGTGGGCGGGCCTCCACCTATGGCTACACCTTC. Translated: CASGRASTYGYTF.

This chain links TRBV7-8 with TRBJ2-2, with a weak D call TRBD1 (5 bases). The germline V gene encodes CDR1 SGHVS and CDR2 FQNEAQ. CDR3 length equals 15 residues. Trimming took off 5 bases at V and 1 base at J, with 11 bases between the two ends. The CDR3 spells CASSPDTLNTGELFF. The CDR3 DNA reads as TGTGCCAGCAGCCCGGACACCCTGAACACCGGGGAGCTGTTTTTT.

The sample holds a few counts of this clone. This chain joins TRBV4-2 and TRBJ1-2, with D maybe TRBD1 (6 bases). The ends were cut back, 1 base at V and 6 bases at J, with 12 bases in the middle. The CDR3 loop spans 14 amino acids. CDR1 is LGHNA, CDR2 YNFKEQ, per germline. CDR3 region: CASSQVLRTDGYTF. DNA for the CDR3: TGTGCCAGCAGCCAAGTCCTGCGGACAGATGGCTACACCTTC.

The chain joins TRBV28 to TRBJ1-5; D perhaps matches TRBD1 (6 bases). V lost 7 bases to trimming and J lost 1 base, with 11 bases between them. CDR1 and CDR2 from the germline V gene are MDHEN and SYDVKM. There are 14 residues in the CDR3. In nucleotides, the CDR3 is TGTGCCAGCATTGGGGGGCCGAGCAATCAGCCCCAGCATTTT. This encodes CASIGGPSNQPQHF.

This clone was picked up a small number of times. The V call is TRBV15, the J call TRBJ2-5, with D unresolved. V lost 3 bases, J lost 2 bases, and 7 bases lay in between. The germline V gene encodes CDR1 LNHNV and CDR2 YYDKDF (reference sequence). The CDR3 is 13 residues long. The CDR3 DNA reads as TGTGCCACCAGCAGCCGACGGCAAGAGACCCAGTACTTC. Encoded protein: CATSSRRQETQYF.

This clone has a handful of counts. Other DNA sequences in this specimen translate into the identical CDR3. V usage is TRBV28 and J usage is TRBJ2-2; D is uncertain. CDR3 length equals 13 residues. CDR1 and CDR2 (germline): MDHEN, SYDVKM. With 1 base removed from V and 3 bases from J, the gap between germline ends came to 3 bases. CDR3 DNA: TGTGCCAGCAGTTTATACGACACCGGGGAGCTGTTTTTT. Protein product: CASSLYDTGELFF.

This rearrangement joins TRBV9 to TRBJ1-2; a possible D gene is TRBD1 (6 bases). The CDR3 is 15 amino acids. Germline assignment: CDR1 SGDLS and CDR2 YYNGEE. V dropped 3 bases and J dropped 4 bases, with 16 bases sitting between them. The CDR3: CASSAVPGTTYGYTF. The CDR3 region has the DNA TGTGCCAGCAGCGCGGTCCCCGGGACAACCTATGGCTACACCTTC.